The clone carrying this TCR beta chain was seen a handful of times. The source of the sample is a study of OX40 agonist ivuxolimab in advanced cancers. Study context: Ivuxolimab, an antibody that agonizes OX40 (CD134), was administered to the patients. Earlier anti-PD-1, anti-PD-L1 or anti-CTLA-4 therapy was permitted; about 44% had received some. The diagnoses of dose-escalation patients were hepatocellular carcinoma, melanoma, renal cell or head and neck cancer.

The CDR3 runs 13 residues. Germline assignment: CDR1 SGHNT and CDR2 YYREEE (reference sequence). Trimming cost V 2 bases and J 4 bases, with 9 bases left between them. Produced via immunoSEQ multiplex PCR; TCRdb's table is partial and in-frame only. Found here are tens of thousands of clones, about 87% of them singletons; the top ten hold around 0.65%. This TCR was recovered from an adult with an advanced solid tumor such as melanoma, head and neck, liver or kidney cancer. Source: CD4+ or CD8+ T cells sorted from blood, taken in a trial of the OX40 agonist ivuxolimab. The chain recombines TRBV5-4 with TRBJ2-5; either TRBD1 or TRBD2 may supply D (5 bases each). The CDR3 region has the DNA TGTGCCAGCAGCTTAAAGGGGAGAGAGACCCAGTACTTC. Protein sequence: CASSLKGRETQYF.